The rows below give T cell receptor beta chains drawn from one sample of a study of regulatory T cells in long-lasting Graves disease. TCRdb redid the calling of the multiplex PCR reads with MiXCR, one entry per CDR3 protein. Among around 450,000 distinct CDR3 sequences, 20% to 25% were seen once, and the ten largest hold over 6%. The sample consisted of peripheral blood mononuclear cells (PBMCs), taken when the disease was refractory, from a patient treated with antithyroid drugs. These receptors were collected from a female donor with Graves disease. CDR3s include the opening cysteine and the closing phenylalanine or tryptophan. The D gene is left open where the match is weak. Only part of the rows carry a size: once, few, many, or a class if the clone is expanded.

j_call v_call d_call clone_size cdr3_aa cdr3_nt
TRBJ2-5 TRBV7-2 TRBD2 . CASSRQGTSGNQETQYF TGTGCCAGCAGCCGACAAGGGACTAGCGGGAACCAAGAGACCCAGTACTTC
TRBJ1-5 TRBV19 . . CASSLDFKDDQPQHF TGTGCCAGTAGTTTAGATTTTAAAGACGATCAGCCCCAGCATTTT
TRBJ2-1 TRBV20-1 . . CSARPPNRPGNEQFF TGCAGTGCTAGACCTCCAAACAGGCCTGGGAATGAGCAGTTCTTC
TRBJ1-1 TRBV25-1 TRBD1 . CASSDISRGTEAFF TGTGCCAGCAGTGACATATCCAGGGGGACTGAAGCTTTCTTT
TRBJ2-5 TRBV28 . many CASSSGPLETQYF TGTGCCAGCAGCTCAGGACCTCTGGAGACCCAGTACTTC
TRBJ2-6 TRBV5-1 . . CASSLWGAEGANVLTF TGCGCCAGCAGCTTGTGGGGCGCAGAAGGGGCCAACGTCCTGACTTTC
TRBJ1-1 TRBV7-8 . . CASSLGRLVNTEAFF TGTGCCAGCAGCTTAGGTCGGCTCGTGAACACTGAAGCTTTCTTT
TRBJ1-1 TRBV6-1 . many CASGAGAEAFF TGTGCCAGCGGTGCGGGCGCTGAAGCTTTCTTT
TRBJ1-1 TRBV10-1 . few CASSGHPSPAEAAFF TGCGCCAGCAGTGGACACCCGAGTCCGGCAGAGGCGGCTTTCTTT
TRBJ2-1 TRBV28 TRBD2 few CASRIPGLAGSEQFF TGTGCCAGCAGAATCCCGGGACTAGCGGGAAGTGAGCAGTTCTTC
TRBJ1-1 TRBV3-1 . many CASSAQPGTEAFF TGTGCCAGCAGCGCACAACCGGGAACTGAAGCTTTCTTT
TRBJ2-3 TRBV7-2 TRBD2 . CASSLLAGGGGSTDTQYF TGTGCCAGCAGCTTACTAGCGGGAGGCGGAGGGAGCACAGATACGCAGTATTTT
TRBJ2-1 TRBV6-5 . . CASSYMGGLYNEQFF TGTGCCAGCAGTTACATGGGGGGCCTCTACAATGAGCAGTTCTTC
TRBJ2-1 TRBV11-3 TRBD2 . CASSSRTSGSNEQFF TGTGCCAGCAGCTCTCGGACTAGCGGGAGTAATGAGCAGTTCTTC
TRBJ2-2 TRBV4-1 TRBD1 . CASSQENPGGVGTGELFF TGCGCCAGCAGCCAAGAGAATCCAGGGGGAGTAGGCACCGGGGAGCTGTTTTTT
TRBJ1-2 TRBV12-5 . many CASGLVPLGGAVSGYTF TGTGCTAGTGGTTTGGTACCCCTCGGGGGGGCAGTAAGTGGCTACACCTTC
TRBJ1-5 TRBV28 . many CASRRQLNQPQHF TGTGCCAGCAGGCGACAGCTCAATCAGCCCCAGCATTTT
TRBJ2-5 TRBV12-3/TRBV12-4 TRBD1 . CASSFDLGTGAETQYF TGTGCCAGCAGTTTTGACCTCGGGACAGGGGCCGAGACCCAGTACTTC
TRBJ2-5 TRBV11-2 TRBD2 many CASSLGLAAPETQYF TGTGCCAGCAGCTTAGGACTAGCGGCTCCAGAGACCCAGTACTTC
TRBJ1-5 TRBV7-9 . . CASSLDSDNQPQHF TGTGCCAGCAGCTTAGATTCAGACAATCAGCCCCAGCATTTT
TRBJ2-6 TRBV2 TRBD1 many CASSPGTGVSGANVLTF TGTGCCAGCAGCCCGGGGACAGGGGTCTCTGGGGCCAACGTCCTGACTTTC
TRBJ2-4 TRBV28 . many CASSPRDIQYF TGTGCCAGCAGCCCGCGGGACATTCAGTACTTC
TRBJ1-1 TRBV2 TRBD1 many CASSESGQGNLFWNTEAFF TGTGCCAGCAGTGAATCTGGACAGGGAAATTTGTTCTGGAACACTGAAGCTTTCTTT
TRBJ2-7 TRBV19 TRBD2 . CASSIAGGFSEQYF TGTGCCAGTAGTATAGCGGGAGGGTTCAGCGAGCAGTACTTC
TRBJ1-5 TRBV6-1 TRBD1 many CASKDPGQGFQPQHF TGTGCCAGCAAGGACCCGGGACAGGGGTTTCAGCCCCAGCATTTT
TRBJ1-5 TRBV10-3 . many CAISPGASNQPQHF TGTGCCATCAGTCCGGGGGCGAGCAATCAGCCCCAGCATTTT
TRBJ1-2 TRBV27 TRBD1 few CASSSDRLYGYTF TGTGCCAGCAGTTCGGACAGGCTTTATGGCTACACCTTC
TRBJ2-4 TRBV3-1 . . CASSQEVRWGNPAKNIQYF TGTGCCAGCAGCCAAGAGGTCCGGTGGGGGAACCCAGCCAAAAACATTCAGTACTTC
TRBJ1-3 TRBV27 . few CASKKTYNGNTIYF TGTGCCAGCAAAAAGACGTATAATGGAAACACCATATATTTT
TRBJ2-7 TRBV28 TRBD2 many CASSPWTSGSRYEQYF TGTGCCAGCAGTCCTTGGACTAGCGGGAGTAGATACGAGCAGTACTTC